These 27 T cell receptor beta chains share one sample of origin, sequenced in a study of T-cell reconstitution after alpha-beta-depleted transplantation in children. Unique molecular identifiers were used in preparing the TCRbeta library. TCRdb reprocessed the PCR reads via MiXCR and lists one record per CDR3 protein. The sample holds 600,000 to 700,000 distinct CDR3 sequences; about an eighth are singletons and the top ten take 0.79%. This sample comprised PBMCs, obtained before TCRalphabeta/CD19-depleted stem cell transplant. The receptors originated from a girl aged 2 to 10 with congenital amegakaryocytic thrombocytopenia, due to receive a stem cell transplant.

There are many counts of this clonotype. This chain joins TRBV6-1 and TRBJ1-1; D may be TRBD1 (5 bases). Germline V gene sequence: CDR1 MNHNS, CDR2 SASEGT. The germline V and J ends were trimmed by 4 bases and 4 bases, with 13 bases remaining between them. The length of the CDR3 is 14 residues. CDR3 nucleotides: TGTGCCAGCAGTGTGGGGGGGTTGGGCACTGAAGCTTTCTTT. Translation: CASSVGGLGTEAFF.

The table lists this clonotype with many counts. V and J are TRBV29-1 and TRBJ2-7, with 15 positions matching TRBD2. CDR1 is SQVTM and CDR2 is ANQGSEA in the germline V gene. V trimming: 6 bases; J trimming: 3 bases; junction bases outside the gene matches: 6. The length of the CDR3 is 15 residues. CDR3 residues: CSVGLAGGNIYEQYF. In DNA form, the CDR3 reads TGCAGCGTGGGACTAGCGGGAGGAAATATCTACGAGCAGTACTTC.

For the CDR3, the DNA is TGTGCTAGTGGTTTTGGTAGCGGTCAGACCGGGGAGCTGTTTTTT. Translation gives CASGFGSGQTGELFF. The chain uses TRBV12-5 and TRBJ2-2; TRBD2 might be the D (6 bases). The CDR3 has 15 amino acids. Germline V gene data show CDR1 as LGHNT and CDR2 as FRNRAP. Trimming cost V 3 bases and J 5 bases, with 13 bases left between them.

This clonotype was recorded at least ten times. The chain uses TRBV12-3 or TRBV12-4 and TRBJ2-5, with D possibly TRBD2 on 6 matching bases. V gave up 3 bases and J gave up 2 bases, with 16 bases separating them. There are 16 residues in the CDR3. The chain's CDR3 is CASSFRVLATQETQYF. Here the CDR3 DNA reads TGTGCCAGCAGTTTTCGGGTTCTAGCGACACAAGAGACCCAGTACTTC.

Notes on this clonotype: A much larger clone differs by one base, so this may be a read error. CDR3 nucleotide sequence: TGTGCCAGCAGCTTTGATGCCAGTGGAAAGGCTGTCCATGAGCAGTTCTTC. Amino acid sequence: CASSFDASGKAVHEQFF. The V and J genes are TRBV11-2 and TRBJ2-1; unclear D gene. The CDR3 is made up of 17 amino acids. Trimming stripped 3 bases from V and 8 bases from J, with 23 bases between. CDR1 and CDR2 (germline): SGHAT, FQNNGV. Filled out from reference TRBV11-2 and TRBJ2-1, the complete variable domain reads EAGVAQSPRYKIIEKRQSVAFWCNPISGHATLYWYQQILGQGPKLLIQFQNNGVVDDSQLPKDRFSAERLKGVDSTLKIQPAKLEDSAVYLCASSFDASGKAVHEQFFGPGTRLTVL.

There are many counts of this clonotype. V usage is TRBV5-1 and J usage is TRBJ2-3, with TRBD2 matching 7 bases. Losses at the gene ends were 0 bases for V and 2 bases for J; bases not matched to a gene: 12. This CDR3 spans 18 amino acids. Germline V gives CDR1 SGHRS, CDR2 YFSETQ. The CDR3 coding sequence is TGCGCCAGCAGCTTGGGACTAGCCGGACCTACAATCACAGATACGCAGTATTTT. Its translation is CASSLGLAGPTITDTQYF.

This clonotype was counted ten times or more. The V call is TRBV6-2 or TRBV6-3, the J call TRBJ1-1, with a weak D call TRBD1 (6 bases). Trimming removed 11 bases from V and 7 bases from J, with 14 bases in between. The CDR3 runs to 11 residues. The germline V gene encodes CDR1 MNHEY and CDR2 SVGEGT. Here the CDR3 reads CAVKGGIEAFF. The CDR3 coding sequence is TGTGCCGTAAAGGGGGGAATTGAAGCTTTCTTT.

Only one count was recorded for this clonotype. The chain carries TRBV5-1 and TRBJ2-5, with 7 bases lining up with TRBD2. With 0 bases clipped from V and 7 bases from J, the junction kept 9 bases outside the gene matches. The CDR3 extends over 15 amino acids. Germline lookup yields CDR1 SGHRS and CDR2 YFSETQ. The CDR3 sequence: CASSLVLAGEGTQYF. The DNA of the CDR3 is TGCGCCAGCAGCTTGGTCCTGGCGGGAGAAGGGACCCAGTACTTC. Drawing the rest from reference TRBV5-1 and TRBJ2-5, the complete variable domain is KAGVTQTPRYLIKTRGQQVTLSCSPISGHRSVSWYQQTPGQGLQFLFEYFSETQRNKGNFPGRFSGRQFSNSRSEMNVSTLELGDSALYLCASSLVLAGEGTQYFGPGTRLLVL.

This clonotype was detected ten times or more. This sequence joins TRBV29-1 and TRBJ1-1; 9 nucleotides match TRBD1. The ends lost 5 bases at V and 1 base at J; junction bases unmatched: 8. The CDR3 is 15 amino acids. Germline CDR1 SQVTM, CDR2 ANQGSEA. The CDR3 here is CSVPTGGGRNTEAFF. CDR3 coding DNA: TGCAGCGTTCCAACAGGGGGCGGGAGGAACACTGAAGCTTTCTTT.

Only a few counts were recorded for this clonotype. The chain employs TRBV20-1 and TRBJ2-7, with 15 bases lining up with TRBD2. Trimming cost V 5 bases and J 5 bases; bases outside gene matches: 7. The CDR3 has 15 residues. In germline, CDR1 is DFQATT, CDR2 SNEGSKA (reference sequence). This chain's CDR3 is CSASPGLAGGHEQYF. The CDR3 bases are TGCAGTGCTTCTCCGGGACTAGCGGGAGGACACGAGCAGTACTTC.

The chain joins TRBV28 to TRBJ1-1; D ambiguous. The CDR3 extends over 12 amino acids. The V and J ends lost 2 bases and 8 bases respectively, with 9 bases between them. Germline V gene data show CDR1 as MDHEN and CDR2 as SYDVKM. The chain's CDR3 is CASSLRRREAFF. For the CDR3, the DNA is TGTGCCAGCAGTTTAAGACGGAGAGAAGCTTTCTTT.

This clonotype was found a few times. The chain is built from TRBV5-1 and TRBJ1-2; the D gene is possibly TRBD1 (6 bases). V was shortened by 1 base and J by 0 bases, with 10 bases between the two germline ends. Looked up from germline, CDR1 is SGHRS and CDR2 is YFSETQ. This CDR3 spans 15 amino acids. Written as DNA, the CDR3 is TGCGCCAGCAGCTTGACAGGGAGCCCTAACTATGGCTACACCTTC. As protein: CASSLTGSPNYGYTF. The complete variable domain, with remaining parts taken from reference TRBV5-1 and TRBJ1-2, reads KAGVTQTPRYLIKTRGQQVTLSCSPISGHRSVSWYQQTPGQGLQFLFEYFSETQRNKGNFPGRFSGRQFSNSRSEMNVSTLELGDSALYLCASSLTGSPNYGYTFGSGTRLTVV.

The sample holds many counts of this clonotype. The chain couples TRBV5-1 to TRBJ2-3; D is possibly TRBD1 (7 bases). V lost 4 bases, J lost 5 bases, and 29 bases lay in between. This CDR3 comprises 19 residues. The germline gives CDR1 SGHRS, CDR2 YFSETQ. The CDR3 region has the DNA TGCGCCAGCAGCAAACAACCACCCAGGACAGGACGAGCGGGAGATACGCAGTATTTT. This sequence encodes CASSKQPPRTGRAGDTQYF.

This clonotype was counted at least ten times. The chain recombines TRBV7-9 with TRBJ2-2; TRBD2 agrees at 7 bases. Germline V gene lookup returns CDR1 SEHNR and CDR2 FQNEAQ (reference sequence). V dropped 2 bases and J dropped 2; count of bases not matched to a gene: 8. The CDR3 covers 17 residues. The CDR3 protein is CASSLLSAGDNTGELFF. The CDR3 DNA reads as TGTGCCAGCAGCTTATTATCGGCGGGGGATAACACCGGGGAGCTGTTTTTT. Full variable domain (rest looked up from reference TRBV7-9 and TRBJ2-2): DTGVSQNPRHKITKRGQNVTFRCDPISEHNRLYWYRQTLGQGPEFLTYFQNEAQLEKSRLLSDRFSAERPKGSFSTLEIQRTEQGDSAMYLCASSLLSAGDNTGELFFGEGSRLTVL.

This clonotype appeared a few times. V usage is TRBV9 and J usage is TRBJ2-7; 12 bases fit TRBD2. The CDR3 runs to 14 residues. Trimming at V came to 0 bases and at J to 6 bases, leaving 1 base not matched to a gene. The germline CDR1 and CDR2 sequences are SGDLS and YYNGEE. The CDR3 region is CASSVETSGSEQYF. Here the CDR3 DNA reads TGTGCCAGCAGCGTAGAGACTAGCGGGAGCGAGCAGTACTTC.

This clonotype occurred many times. This rearrangement joins TRBV20-1 to TRBJ1-2; D is ambiguous. Germline CDR1 DFQATT, CDR2 SNEGSKA (reference sequence). V lost 5 bases to trimming and J lost 8 bases, with 18 bases between them. This CDR3 is 13 amino acids long. CDR3 sequence reads: CSALWGGLDGYTF. The CDR3 DNA is TGCAGTGCTCTCTGGGGAGGGTTGGACGGCTACACCTTC.

This clonotype showed up many times. The CDR3 bases are TGTGCCAGCAGCCAAGATCTCGAGTTTGGCGAGCAGTACTTC. Protein: CASSQDLEFGEQYF. The chain employs TRBV14 and TRBJ2-7; the D is unclear. Germline loops: CDR1 SGHDN, CDR2 FVKESK. The CDR3 sequence is 14 residues long. The V end lost 0 bases, the J end lost 6 bases, and 12 bases lay between the germline ends.

This clonotype appeared a few times. The rearrangement uses TRBV12-3 or TRBV12-4 and TRBJ2-1; 7 bases line up with TRBD1. The CDR3 runs to 15 residues. V shed 7 bases and J 8 bases; nucleotides not matched to a gene: 14. The CDR3 spells CASKPPRGFLHEQFF. The CDR3 DNA reads as TGTGCCAGCAAGCCGCCCAGGGGGTTTTTGCATGAGCAGTTCTTC.

This clonotype came up a few times. V gene TRBV27 combines with J gene TRBJ2-5; D is perhaps TRBD1 or TRBD2 (5 bases each). The CDR3 has 16 amino acids. CDR1 and CDR2 (germline): MNHEY, SMNVEV (reference sequence). Trimming removed 7 bases from V and 3 bases from J, with 21 bases in between. The CDR3 here is CASIMRGRCIEETQYF. For the CDR3, the DNA is TGTGCCAGCATTATGAGGGGCCGCTGCATTGAAGAGACCCAGTACTTC.

The V and J genes are TRBV7-9 and TRBJ2-7; the match to TRBD1 covers 10 bases. The ends lost 6 bases at V and 4 bases at J; junction bases unmatched: 6. The CDR3 has 14 residues. Germline-derived CDR1 and CDR2 are SEHNR and FQNEAQ (reference sequence). The CDR3 sequence: CASRPGTGVYEQYF. In DNA form, the CDR3 reads TGTGCCAGCAGACCCGGGACAGGGGTGTACGAGCAGTACTTC.

V gene TRBV28 combines with J gene TRBJ2-5; the D gene is possibly TRBD2 (5 bases). V gave up 1 base and J gave up 7 bases, with 10 bases separating them. CDR3 length: 13 amino acids. Germline loops: CDR1 MDHEN, CDR2 SYDVKM. The chain's CDR3 is CASSLYSRGTQYF. DNA for the CDR3: TGTGCCAGCAGTTTATATTCTCGGGGGACCCAGTACTTC.

The chain uses TRBV5-1 and TRBJ2-1; D ambiguous. The germline CDR1 and CDR2 sequences are SGHRS and YFSETQ. The CDR3 loop spans 11 amino acids. The germline V and J ends were trimmed by 7 bases and 9 bases, with 11 bases remaining between them. DNA for the CDR3: TGCGCCAGCTCTAAGGAAGGTGAGCAGTTCTTC. It encodes CASSKEGEQFF.

This rearrangement joins TRBV28 to TRBJ2-7; weak D call: TRBD2 (5 bases). Germline lookup yields CDR1 MDHEN and CDR2 SYDVKM. The CDR3 length is 14 residues. The ends were cut back, 5 bases at V and 5 bases at J, with 16 bases in the middle. The CDR3 reads CASSPALGRNEQYF. The CDR3 DNA sequence: TGTGCCAGCAGTCCCGCCCTTGGGAGAAACGAGCAGTACTTC.

This clonotype was found many times. The V and J genes are TRBV7-4 and TRBJ1-1; the D is unclear. V was shortened by 1 base and J by 0 bases, with 9 bases between the two germline ends. CDR1 SGHVT and CDR2 SQSDAQ come from the germline V gene. There are 15 residues in the CDR3. The CDR3 reads CASSLVDGMNTEAFF. The DNA for the CDR3 is TGTGCCAGCAGCTTAGTAGACGGAATGAACACTGAAGCTTTCTTT.

At least ten counts were recorded for this clonotype. This chain uses TRBV29-1 with TRBJ1-2, with 10 positions matching TRBD1. The CDR3 runs to 13 residues. V dropped 6 bases and J dropped 7; count of bases not matched to a gene: 8. Per germline, CDR1 SQVTM and CDR2 ANQGSEA. The CDR3 is CSVAGQGNGGYTF. The CDR3 DNA follows: TGCAGCGTGGCGGGACAGGGGAATGGTGGCTACACCTTC.

This clonotype was counted ten times or more. J is TRBJ2-1 and V is TRBV10-3; no firm D call. With 0 bases removed from V and 9 bases from J, the gap between germline ends came to 9 bases. CDR1 and CDR2 from the germline V gene are ENHRY and SYGVKD. The CDR3 has 13 residues. The CDR3 loop reads CAISESKGGEQFF. DNA of the CDR3: TGTGCCATCAGTGAGTCGAAGGGTGGTGAGCAGTTCTTC.

The V gene is TRBV7-6, the J gene TRBJ2-1, with 12 nucleotides matching TRBD2. The CDR3 length is 19 residues. After removal of 1 base from V and 2 bases from J, the junction contained 9 bases not matched to a gene. Germline V gene lookup returns CDR1 SGHVS and CDR2 FNYEAQ. CDR3: CASSLVSSGRAFTYNEQFF. The CDR3, as DNA: TGTGCCAGCAGCTTAGTGTCTAGCGGGAGGGCCTTTACCTACAATGAGCAGTTCTTC.